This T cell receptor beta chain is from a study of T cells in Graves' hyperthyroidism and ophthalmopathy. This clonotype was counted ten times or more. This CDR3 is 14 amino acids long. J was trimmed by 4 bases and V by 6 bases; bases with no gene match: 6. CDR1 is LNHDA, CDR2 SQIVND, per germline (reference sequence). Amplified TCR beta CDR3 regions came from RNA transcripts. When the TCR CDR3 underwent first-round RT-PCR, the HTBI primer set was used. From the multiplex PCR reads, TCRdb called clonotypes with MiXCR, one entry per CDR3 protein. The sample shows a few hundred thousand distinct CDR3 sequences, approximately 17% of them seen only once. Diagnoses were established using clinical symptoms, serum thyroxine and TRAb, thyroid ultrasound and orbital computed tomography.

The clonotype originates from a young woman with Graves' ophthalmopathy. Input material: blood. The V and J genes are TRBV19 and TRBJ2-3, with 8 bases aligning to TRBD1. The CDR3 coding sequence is TGTGCCAGTAGCACGGCACAGGGGGCAGATACGCAGTATTTT. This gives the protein CASSTAQGADTQYF. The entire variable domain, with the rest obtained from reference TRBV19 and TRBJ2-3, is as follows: DGGITQSPKYLFRKEGQNVTLSCEQNLNHDAMYWYRQDPGQGLRLIYYSQIVNDFQKGDIAEGYSVSREKKESFPLTVTSAQKNPTAFYLCASSTAQGADTQYFGPGTRLTVL.